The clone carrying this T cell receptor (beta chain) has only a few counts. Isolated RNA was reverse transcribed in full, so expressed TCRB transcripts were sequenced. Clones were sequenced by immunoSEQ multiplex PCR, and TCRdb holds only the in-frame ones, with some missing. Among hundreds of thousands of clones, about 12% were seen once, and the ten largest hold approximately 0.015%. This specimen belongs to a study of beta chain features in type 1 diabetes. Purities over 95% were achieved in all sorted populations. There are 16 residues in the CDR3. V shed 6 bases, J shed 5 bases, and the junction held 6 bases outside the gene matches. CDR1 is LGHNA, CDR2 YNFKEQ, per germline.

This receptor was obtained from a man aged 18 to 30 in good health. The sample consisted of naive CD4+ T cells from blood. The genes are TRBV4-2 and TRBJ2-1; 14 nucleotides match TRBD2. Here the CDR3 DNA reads TGTGCCAGCAGTTTAGCGACTAGCGGGGGGGACAATGAGCAGTTCTTC. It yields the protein CASSLATSGGDNEQFF.